The rows below give T cell receptor beta chains drawn from one sample of a study of T cells in localized non-small cell lung cancer. The protocol was immunoSEQ multiplex PCR, while the TCRdb copy is restricted to in-frame clones and leaves out a portion. The sample comprises 40,000 to 60,000 clones, more than 85% of which are singletons, and around 16% rests with the top ten. Sequenced material: PBMCs, taken before any cancer treatment. Every receptor here comes from a female donor with stage II lung adenocarcinoma. Both conserved end residues are trimmed from each CDR3. Fields, in order: J gene, V gene, CDR3 protein.

j_gene: TRBJ1-2; v_gene: TRBV4-1; CDR3aa: ASSRLPLYGYT
j_gene: TRBJ2-3; v_gene: TRBV9; CDR3aa: ASSAGGNSGGQDTQY
j_gene: TRBJ1-5; v_gene: TRBV6-1; CDR3aa: ASSVTPGAGHQPQH
j_gene: TRBJ2-1; v_gene: TRBV5-4; CDR3aa: ASSLMGRGEQF
j_gene: TRBJ1-1; v_gene: TRBV14; CDR3aa: ASSQVYWDSEEAF
j_gene: TRBJ1-5; v_gene: TRBV6-6; CDR3aa: ASSLQTGTRNQPQH
j_gene: TRBJ1-1; v_gene: TRBV11-2; CDR3aa: ASNLFGQNTEAF
j_gene: TRBJ1-2; v_gene: TRBV5-4; CDR3aa: ASSLGGGGSYGYT
j_gene: TRBJ1-4; v_gene: TRBV5-4; CDR3aa: ASSSRGQGLNEKLF
j_gene: TRBJ1-6; v_gene: TRBV10-2; CDR3aa: ASSAPSPPLH
j_gene: TRBJ1-1; v_gene: TRBV5-4; CDR3aa: ASSLVRQGETEAF
j_gene: TRBJ2-5; v_gene: TRBV4-1; CDR3aa: ASTGQGRTTQY
j_gene: TRBJ1-2; v_gene: TRBV27; CDR3aa: ASSSRQGPAHGYT
j_gene: TRBJ1-5; v_gene: TRBV25-1; CDR3aa: ASSEYGRDQPQH
j_gene: TRBJ2-7; v_gene: TRBV11-2; CDR3aa: ASSFLREGTYEQY
j_gene: TRBJ1-6; v_gene: TRBV30; CDR3aa: AFKDGSSYNSPLH
j_gene: TRBJ1-5; v_gene: TRBV21-1; CDR3aa: ASSKKRVRGNQPQH
j_gene: TRBJ1-1; v_gene: TRBV7-6; CDR3aa: ASSEYDLNTEAF
j_gene: TRBJ2-5; v_gene: TRBV29-1; CDR3aa: SVVPGFQETQY
j_gene: TRBJ1-1; v_gene: TRBV19; CDR3aa: ASSSRDKAIEAF
j_gene: TRBJ1-2; v_gene: TRBV29-1; CDR3aa: SVVAGDGYT
j_gene: TRBJ2-1; v_gene: TRBV7-7; CDR3aa: ASSSTSGGAYNEQF
j_gene: TRBJ1-1; v_gene: TRBV27; CDR3aa: ASMVGTNTEAF
j_gene: TRBJ1-3; v_gene: TRBV18; CDR3aa: ASSPTPSGNTIY
j_gene: TRBJ1-2; v_gene: TRBV6-1; CDR3aa: ASSFTVGGYT
j_gene: TRBJ2-1; v_gene: TRBV7-9; CDR3aa: ASSLEGGLAGNEQF
j_gene: TRBJ1-1; v_gene: TRBV2; CDR3aa: ASVEEVYGTEAF
j_gene: TRBJ1-1; v_gene: TRBV11-2; CDR3aa: ASSLTPKAF
j_gene: TRBJ2-6; v_gene: TRBV18; CDR3aa: ASSPPQGTPGANVLT
j_gene: TRBJ1-1; v_gene: TRBV10-1; CDR3aa: ASSDEATEAF
j_gene: TRBJ2-2; v_gene: TRBV9; CDR3aa: ASSVGTAGTGELF
j_gene: TRBJ2-2; v_gene: TRBV7-9; CDR3aa: ASSLVEGTGELF
j_gene: TRBJ1-1; v_gene: TRBV6-5; CDR3aa: ASNFDREAF
j_gene: TRBJ1-1; v_gene: TRBV4-2; CDR3aa: ASSQFGGDGNTEAF
j_gene: TRBJ2-4; v_gene: TRBV10-2; CDR3aa: ASSEGPGLAKNIQY
j_gene: TRBJ2-3; v_gene: TRBV11-2; CDR3aa: ASSLISVRDTQY
j_gene: TRBJ2-5; v_gene: TRBV5-6; CDR3aa: ASSLYPVKETQY
j_gene: TRBJ2-7; v_gene: TRBV18; CDR3aa: ASSPPKLYEQY
j_gene: TRBJ1-1; v_gene: TRBV27; CDR3aa: ASSFSGGTTEAF
j_gene: TRBJ1-2; v_gene: TRBV5-1; CDR3aa: ASSLYDVILPGTGGANLYGYT